This T cell receptor beta chain is drawn from a study of OX40 agonist ivuxolimab in advanced cancers. Study details: The drug used for patients, ivuxolimab, was an agonistic anti-OX40 (CD134) antibody. Enrollees could have had prior anti-PD-1, anti-PD-L1 or anti-CTLA-4 therapy, which more than 30% had received. The study, taken as a whole, reports: Expanded clones were, on average, more numerous among CD8+ T cells than CD4+.

Clones were sequenced by immunoSEQ multiplex PCR, and TCRdb holds only the in-frame ones, with some missing. Seen here are tens of thousands of clones, more than 80% observed once, and the top ten hold approximately 2.2%. Per the germline V gene, CDR1 is ENHRY and CDR2 is SYGVKD. Trimming shortened V by 7 bases and J by 2 bases, and 11 bases separated the two germline ends. The CDR3 is made up of 13 amino acids. This clone was seen a handful of times. Its antigen remains unidentified. Here the sequenced sample was CD4+ or CD8+ T cells sorted from blood, taken in a trial of the OX40 agonist ivuxolimab. The chain recombines TRBV10-3 with TRBJ2-5; a possible D gene is TRBD2 (7 bases). The clonotype comes from an adult with an advanced solid tumor such as melanoma, head and neck, liver or kidney cancer. The CDR3 here is CAIKGGGQETQYF. The CDR3 DNA reads as TGTGCCATCAAGGGAGGGGGGCAAGAGACCCAGTACTTC.